These 23 T cell receptor beta chains were all obtained from the same sample, sequenced in a study of shared clonotypes between healthy human individuals. This table comes from immunoSEQ multiplex PCR, and its TCRdb copy is limited to in-frame clones, with some not included. Of about 2.2 million clones detected, roughly 91% appear once; the ten largest clones hold under 2%. The naive CD8 population came from CD45RO-negative cells selected for CCR7, without terminally differentiated effector memory CD45RA+ cells. Sequencing input: naive CD8+ T cells from PBMCs. The receptor set was obtained from a young man in good health. Some clones in this sample may be carry-over from other donors' samples.

The chain employs TRBV29-1 and TRBJ2-5; a possible D gene is TRBD1 (5 bases). CDR3 size: 15 residues. Trimming took off 0 bases at V and 2 bases at J, with 13 bases between the two ends. Germline CDR1 is SQVTM and CDR2 is ANQGSEA. Written as DNA, the CDR3 is TGCAGCGTTGAAGACCCCAGGGAAGAACAAGAGACCCAGTACTTC. Translation gives CSVEDPREEQETQYF.

The chain uses TRBV27 and TRBJ2-6; no clear D. V lost 0 bases and J lost 6, with 12 bases in between. CDR1 MNHEY and CDR2 SMNVEV come from the germline V gene (reference sequence). This CDR3 has 16 residues. The CDR3 loop reads CASSLSKNVVANVLTF. For the CDR3, the DNA is TGTGCCAGCAGTTTATCGAAGAACGTTGTGGCCAACGTCCTGACTTTC.

The V call is TRBV6-6, the J call TRBJ2-7; 10 nucleotides line up with TRBD2. The length of the CDR3 is 13 residues. Germline-derived CDR1 and CDR2 are MNHNY and SVGAGI (reference sequence). V was pared by 3 bases and J by 7 bases, with 3 bases of the junction left unmatched. The CDR3 is CASSYELAGEQYF. The CDR3 nucleotides read TGTGCCAGCAGTTATGAACTAGCGGGAGAGCAGTACTTC.

This clone has just one count. Different DNA sequences within this sample yield the same CDR3. The chain joins TRBV19 to TRBJ1-5; D possibly corresponds to TRBD1 (6 bases). CDR1 and CDR2 (germline): LNHDA, SQIVND (reference sequence). The V end lost 3 bases, the J end lost 4 bases, and 10 bases lay between the germline ends. The CDR3 consists of 14 residues. The CDR3 DNA reads as TGTGCCAGTAGTATGCTACAGGGAAATCAGCCCCAGCATTTT. Amino acids: CASSMLQGNQPQHF.

V and J are TRBV6-1 and TRBJ2-7; a possible D gene is TRBD2 (6 bases). This CDR3 contains 14 residues. The V end lost 3 bases, the J end lost 5 bases, and 14 bases lay between the germline ends. Per germline, CDR1 MNHNS and CDR2 SASEGT. The CDR3: CASSDSTRSHEQYF. The CDR3 DNA follows: TGTGCCAGCAGTGACTCGACTAGGTCTCACGAGCAGTACTTC.

V and J are TRBV27 and TRBJ1-1; D unresolved. Germline values: CDR1 MNHEY, CDR2 SMNVEV (reference sequence). Trimming left V 5 bases short and J 0 bases short, with 4 bases between. The CDR3 sequence is 12 residues long. DNA for the CDR3: TGTGCCAGCAGTACGGTGAACACTGAAGCTTTCTTT. Protein sequence: CASSTVNTEAFF.

This chain joins TRBV7-9 and TRBJ2-7; D gene uncertain. Per the germline V gene, CDR1 is SEHNR and CDR2 is FQNEAQ (reference sequence). V dropped 3 bases and J dropped 6 bases, with 9 bases sitting between them. This CDR3 comprises 12 residues. CDR3 nucleotides: TGTGCCAGCAGCTTGTCCCCGTTCGAGCAGTACTTC. It is translated as CASSLSPFEQYF.

The chain combines TRBV15 with TRBJ2-1; 7 bases map to TRBD2. CDR3 length equals 17 residues. V was pared by 3 bases and J by 5 bases, with 13 bases of the junction left unmatched. Germline V gene sequence: CDR1 LNHNV, CDR2 YYDKDF (reference sequence). The CDR3 reads CATSRYPAGVRNNEQFF. The CDR3 DNA reads as TGTGCCACCAGCAGGTACCCTGCGGGAGTACGAAACAATGAGCAGTTCTTC.

The V call is TRBV30, the J call TRBJ1-1; TRBD1 agrees at 8 bases. Per germline, CDR1 GTSNPN and CDR2 SVGIG (reference sequence). This CDR3 spans 15 amino acids. With 4 bases clipped from V and 4 bases from J, the junction kept 11 bases outside the gene matches. CDR3 nucleotide sequence: TGTGCCTGGAAAACGCCGGACAGGGTTTTCACTGAAGCTTTCTTT. Its protein product is CAWKTPDRVFTEAFF.

This clone occurred a few times. The chain links TRBV4-2 to TRBJ2-7; TRBD1 matches at 9 bases. The V segment lost 1 base and the J segment 11 bases; nucleotides outside the gene matches: 6. Germline V gene data show CDR1 as LGHNA and CDR2 as YNFKEQ. The CDR3 covers 13 residues. The CDR3 protein is CASSQVRGDREYF. The CDR3 DNA is TGTGCCAGCAGCCAAGTTCGGGGGGACAGGGAGTACTTC.

The sample holds a few counts of this clone. This specimen includes other DNA sequences encoding the same CDR3. J is TRBJ1-1 and V is TRBV29-1, with D tentatively TRBD1 (6 bases). V was pared by 7 bases and J by 0 bases, with 6 bases between. The CDR3 contains 11 residues. Germline V gene lookup returns CDR1 SQVTM and CDR2 ANQGSEA. CDR3 sequence (DNA): TGCAGCGCAGGGGTGAACACTGAAGCTTTCTTT. This sequence encodes CSAGVNTEAFF.

This sequence joins TRBV5-1 and TRBJ2-2, with D unresolved. CDR1 is SGHRS, CDR2 YFSETQ, per germline. This CDR3 spans 16 amino acids. The V end lost 1 base, the J end lost 0 bases, and 10 bases lay between the germline ends. This CDR3 reads CASSLTRSPNTGELFF. CDR3 nucleotide sequence: TGCGCCAGCAGCTTGACAAGGTCACCGAACACCGGGGAGCTGTTTTTT. Full variable domain (remainder filled in from reference TRBV5-1 and TRBJ2-2): KAGVTQTPRYLIKTRGQQVTLSCSPISGHRSVSWYQQTPGQGLQFLFEYFSETQRNKGNFPGRFSGRQFSNSRSEMNVSTLELGDSALYLCASSLTRSPNTGELFFGEGSRLTVL.

This clone has a single count. The V call is TRBV6-5, the J call TRBJ2-1; 8 bases match TRBD2. Germline V gives CDR1 MNHEY, CDR2 SVGAGI. V lost 5 bases to trimming and J lost 6 bases; unmatched junction nucleotides: 6. The CDR3 is 14 amino acids. CDR3 DNA sequence: TGTGCCAGCAGTAAGCGGGAGCGAGCCAATGAGCAGTTCTTC. The encoded protein is CASSKRERANEQFF.

The chain recombines TRBV19 with TRBJ2-1; no clear D. Germline values: CDR1 LNHDA, CDR2 SQIVND (reference sequence). This CDR3 is built from 14 residues. Deletions cut 0 bases from V and 0 bases from J, with 3 bases between. CDR3 sequence: CASSIDTSYNEQFF. The CDR3, as DNA: TGTGCCAGTAGTATAGACACCTCCTACAATGAGCAGTTCTTC.

V usage is TRBV7-9 and J usage is TRBJ1-3, with D maybe TRBD1 (6 bases). CDR3 length: 16 residues. CDR1 is SEHNR, CDR2 FQNEAQ, per germline (reference sequence). V was shortened by 2 bases and J by 0 bases, with 11 bases between the two germline ends. The CDR3 DNA is TGTGCCAGCAGCTTACCAGACAGGAGCTCTGGAAACACCATATATTTT. It translates to CASSLPDRSSGNTIYF.

The sample holds one count of this clone. The same CDR3 can be traced to other DNA sequences in this sample. Written as DNA, the CDR3 is TGTGCCAGTAGTATTGATGGGGAAGAGACCCAGTACTTC. As protein: CASSIDGEETQYF. This chain connects TRBV19 to TRBJ2-5; no firm D call. Trimming cost V 3 bases and J 3 bases, with 8 bases left between them. The CDR3 has 13 residues. Germline CDR1 is LNHDA and CDR2 is SQIVND (reference sequence). The full variable domain, completed using reference TRBV19 and TRBJ2-5, is DGGITQSPKYLFRKEGQNVTLSCEQNLNHDAMYWYRQDPGQGLRLIYYSQIVNDFQKGDIAEGYSVSREKKESFPLTVTSAQKNPTAFYLCASSIDGEETQYFGPGTRLLVL.

The V gene is TRBV28, the J gene TRBJ2-7; D uncertain. The germline V gene encodes CDR1 MDHEN and CDR2 SYDVKM. The V end lost 10 bases, the J end lost 0 bases, and 10 bases lay between the germline ends. There are 12 residues in the CDR3. CDR3 sequence (DNA): TGTGCCACCGCAGGAGACTCCTACGAGCAGTACTTC. This encodes CATAGDSYEQYF.

The chain has TRBV14 and TRBJ1-1; possible D gene TRBD1, 6 bases. CDR3 length: 14 residues. Per the germline V gene, CDR1 is SGHDN and CDR2 is FVKESK. V was trimmed by 0 bases and J by 7 bases, leaving 12 bases between them. The DNA of the CDR3 is TGTGCCAGCAGCCAAGAGGTCAGGGGCCGTGAAGCTTTCTTT. Its protein product is CASSQEVRGREAFF. The full variable domain, in which reference TRBV14 and TRBJ1-1 provide the parts outside the CDR3, is EAGVTQFPSHSVIEKGQTVTLRCDPISGHDNLYWYRRVMGKEIKFLLHFVKESKQDESGMPNNRFLAERTGGTYSTLKVQPAELEDSGVYFCASSQEVRGREAFFGQGTRLTVV.

With regard to this clone: Distinct nucleotide sequences in the sample also encode this CDR3. This sequence joins TRBV7-9 and TRBJ2-3; D is uncertain. V dropped 4 bases and J dropped 0 bases, with 5 bases sitting between them. Germline lookup yields CDR1 SEHNR and CDR2 FQNEAQ (reference sequence). This CDR3 has 13 amino acids. This chain's CDR3 is CASSSSSTDTQYF. The CDR3 nucleotides are TGTGCCAGCAGCTCATCTAGCACAGATACGCAGTATTTT. The whole variable domain, remainder taken from reference TRBV7-9 and TRBJ2-3, is DTGVSQNPRHKITKRGQNVTFRCDPISEHNRLYWYRQTLGQGPEFLTYFQNEAQLEKSRLLSDRFSAERPKGSFSTLEIQRTEQGDSAMYLCASSSSSTDTQYFGPGTRLTVL.

Points on this clone: Distinct nucleotide sequences in the sample also encode this CDR3. The chain has TRBV9 and TRBJ2-7; D remains ambiguous. The germline CDR1 and CDR2 sequences are SGDLS and YYNGEE. The ends were cut back, 0 bases at V and 1 base at J, with 5 bases in the middle. This CDR3 has 13 residues. DNA of the CDR3: TGTGCCAGCAGCGTAGGGCAATCCTACGAGCAGTACTTC. It is translated as CASSVGQSYEQYF. Combining the CDR3 with reference TRBV9 and TRBJ2-7 gives the whole variable domain DSGVTQTPKHLITATGQRVTLRCSPRSGDLSVYWYQQSLDQGLQFLIQYYNGEERAKGNILERFSAQQFPDLHSELNLSSLELGDSALYFCASSVGQSYEQYFGPGTRLTVT.

V and J are TRBV9 and TRBJ2-1; weak D call: TRBD2 (5 bases). V was trimmed by 3 bases and J by 0 bases, leaving 10 bases between them. The germline CDR1 and CDR2 sequences are SGDLS and YYNGEE. The CDR3 loop spans 15 amino acids. The CDR3, as DNA: TGTGCCAGCAGCGACAGCGGTCGCTCCTACAATGAGCAGTTCTTC. Encoded protein: CASSDSGRSYNEQFF.

This chain connects TRBV19 to TRBJ2-1, with D tentatively TRBD1 or TRBD2 (5 bases each). Germline V gene sequence: CDR1 LNHDA, CDR2 SQIVND (reference sequence). CDR3 length: 15 amino acids. V lost 0 bases, J lost 6 bases, and 12 bases lay in between. This CDR3 is CASSIDPGTGNEQFF. CDR3 nucleotides: TGTGCCAGTAGTATAGATCCGGGGACGGGCAATGAGCAGTTCTTC.

The chain joins TRBV21-1 to TRBJ1-4. TRBV21-1 is annotated as a pseudogene. The CDR3 covers 16 residues. The CDR3 protein is CASSYIPGPDNEKLFF. The CDR3 DNA reads TGTGCCAGCAGCTATATCCCGGGACCCGATAATGAAAAACTGTTTTTT.